The TCR beta chain described here comes from a study of control samples from healthy donors and cancer patients. The V end lost 5 bases, the J end lost 3 bases, and 8 bases lay between the germline ends. The CDR3 length is 13 residues. Germline loops: CDR1 KGHSH, CDR2 LQKENI. Here immunoSEQ multiplex PCR was the method, and the copy in TCRdb shows in-frame clones only, minus some. The table has under 200,000 clones, over 95% seen once; the top ten hold approximately 1%. Sequencing was carried out using blood. This TCR was sampled from a woman aged 30 to 39 in good health. V gene TRBV18 combines with J gene TRBJ1-3, with a possible D match to TRBD1 (5 bases). CDR3 DNA sequence: TGTGCCAGCTCAGGGGGAGTTGGAAACACCATATATTTT. Its translation: CASSGGVGNTIYF.